What follows are 21 T cell receptor beta chains derived from one specimen sequenced in a study of regulatory T cells in long-lasting Graves disease. Time point noted: persistent/refractory GD, antithyroid drugs over 5 years with positive TRAb. PBMCs were the source of the RNA used for TCR sequencing. Both iRepertoire HTBI primers and Arm-PCR of CDR3 regions were used to build the TCR beta libraries. A single record per CDR3 protein comes from TCRdb applying MiXCR to the multiplex PCR reads. This sample carries about 470,000 distinct CDR3 sequences, less than 25% of them seen once, and the ten largest clones take less than 9%. Here the sequenced sample was peripheral blood mononuclear cells (PBMCs), taken when the disease was refractory, from a patient treated with antithyroid drugs. The receptors come from a female donor with Graves disease.

V is TRBV19 and J is TRBJ2-7; D gene uncertain. This CDR3 has 14 residues. V was clipped by 6 bases and J by 2 bases, with 14 bases between them. CDR1 LNHDA and CDR2 SQIVND come from the germline V gene (reference sequence). The CDR3 DNA reads TGTGCCAGTAGCCATGGCGGCTCAACCTACGAGCAGTACTTC. Translated, it gives CASSHGGSTYEQYF.

The chain links TRBV9 to TRBJ2-1; D perhaps matches TRBD2 (6 bases). Germline CDR1 reads SGDLS; CDR2 reads YYNGEE. CDR3 length equals 15 residues. V was shortened by 3 bases and J by 8 bases, with 18 bases between the two germline ends. CDR3 nucleotides: TGTGCCAGCAGCGGGAGACCCCCGTCGGGGGATGAGCAGTTCTTC. Translating gives CASSGRPPSGDEQFF.

The J gene is TRBJ2-7, the V gene TRBV20-1; tentatively, D is TRBD2 (5 bases). From germline, CDR1 is DFQATT and CDR2 SNEGSKA (reference sequence). V was trimmed by 6 bases and J by 3 bases, leaving 21 bases between them. This CDR3 contains 15 residues. The CDR3 reads CSAPARGATNYEQYF. CDR3 DNA sequence: TGCAGTGCCCCCGCCCGGGGAGCGACGAACTACGAGCAGTACTTC.

This clonotype has ten or more counts. V is TRBV20-1 and J is TRBJ1-1; 7 bases align to TRBD1. In germline, CDR1 is DFQATT, CDR2 SNEGSKA (reference sequence). CDR3 length equals 15 residues. The V and J ends lost 5 bases and 7 bases, in that order; junction bases with no gene match: 16. In DNA, the CDR3 is TGCAGTGCTGAACGGTCCCAGGGGACAGCAGTTGAAGCTTTCTTT. Its protein is CSAERSQGTAVEAFF.

This clonotype was recorded many times. The chain uses TRBV3-1 and TRBJ2-7; D is ambiguous. This CDR3 spans 11 amino acids. The germline V and J ends were trimmed by 3 bases and 3 bases, with 3 bases remaining between them. CDR1 is LGHDT and CDR2 is YNNKEL in the germline V gene (reference sequence). Written as DNA, the CDR3 is TGTGCCAGCAGCCAGAACTACGAGCAGTACTTC. The encoded protein is CASSQNYEQYF.

This clonotype was detected only once. At one of its ends the junction is not consistent with the germline gene, which may arise from a read error. The rearrangement uses TRBV20-1 and TRBJ2-7, with 10 bases lining up with TRBD2. Germline V CDR1 and CDR2: DFQATT, SNEGSKA (reference sequence). CDR3 length: 18 residues. Here the CDR3 reads CNAGTGTWTSGLTYEQYF. For the CDR3, the DNA is TGCAATGCTGGTACCGGGACATGGACTAGCGGACTTACCTACGAGCAGTACTTC.

This clonotype was observed at least ten times. The V and J genes are TRBV28 and TRBJ2-7; D is perhaps TRBD1 or TRBD2 (5 bases each). The V and J ends lost 6 bases and 3 bases respectively, with 27 bases between them. The germline V gene encodes CDR1 MDHEN and CDR2 SYDVKM. The CDR3 extends over 18 amino acids. CDR3 sequence (DNA): TGTGCCAGCAGGACTACCGACCTCCAAGACAGTTTTTTCTACGAGCAGTACTTC. Its protein is CASRTTDLQDSFFYEQYF.

This chain links TRBV12-3 or TRBV12-4 with TRBJ2-3, with D perhaps matching TRBD1 (6 bases). The CDR3 covers 14 residues. Trimming pared 6 bases from V and 1 base from J, leaving 11 bases between. CDR3 nucleotides: TGTGCCAGCAGCCCAGGGGATCGCACAGATACGCAGTATTTT. It yields the protein CASSPGDRTDTQYF.

This clonotype was recorded at least ten times. This rearrangement joins TRBV10-3 to TRBJ1-1, with D hard to call. The germline V gene encodes CDR1 ENHRY and CDR2 SYGVKD. The CDR3 has 13 amino acids. The V end lost 3 bases, the J end lost 1 base, and 6 bases lay between the germline ends. The CDR3 nucleotides are TGTGCCATCAGTGATGGGGAGAACACTGAAGCTTTCTTT. It yields the protein CAISDGENTEAFF.

This clonotype was seen repeatedly, ten times or more. The J gene is TRBJ2-5, the V gene TRBV7-2; 10 positions agree with TRBD2. Per the germline V gene, CDR1 is SGHTA and CDR2 is FQGNSA. This CDR3 has 16 residues. V was clipped by 6 bases and J by 0 bases; unmatched bases: 7. The CDR3 here is CASRNWTSGYQETQYF. The CDR3, as DNA: TGTGCCAGCAGGAACTGGACTAGCGGATACCAAGAGACCCAGTACTTC.

This clonotype has a handful of counts. The chain couples TRBV25-1 to TRBJ1-4, with D maybe TRBD1 (6 bases). V dropped 2 bases and J dropped 0 bases, with 10 bases sitting between them. Germline lookup yields CDR1 MGHDK and CDR2 SYGVNS. There are 16 residues in the CDR3. For the CDR3, the DNA is TGTGCCAGCAGTGAAAGAAAGGGGGCAACTAATGAAAAACTGTTTTTT. Its translation is CASSERKGATNEKLFF.

In this sample, this clonotype turned up a few times. The V call is TRBV5-6, the J call TRBJ2-7; the match to TRBD1 covers 8 bases. The CDR3 contains 14 residues. Germline V gene data show CDR1 as SGHDT and CDR2 as YYEEEE. The V gene end was trimmed by 0 bases and the J gene end by 4 bases; junction bases not matched to a gene: 3. This CDR3 reads CASSLGTGYYEQYF. For the CDR3, the DNA is TGTGCCAGCAGCTTGGGGACAGGGTATTACGAGCAGTACTTC.

The chain couples TRBV19 to TRBJ2-7, with D uncertain. Looked up from germline, CDR1 is LNHDA and CDR2 is SQIVND (reference sequence). With 1 base removed from V and 6 bases from J, the gap between germline ends came to 4 bases. The CDR3 spans 11 residues. The CDR3 is CASSIGGEQYF. As DNA, the CDR3 is TGTGCCAGTAGTATAGGTGGCGAGCAGTACTTC.

The chain couples TRBV5-4 to TRBJ2-4; D not certain. In germline, CDR1 is SGHNT, CDR2 YYREEE (reference sequence). Trimming cost V 4 bases and J 2 bases, with 4 bases left between them. This CDR3 is 12 amino acids long. CDR3 residues: CASSGPKNIQYF. The CDR3 DNA reads as TGTGCCAGCAGCGGCCCCAAAAACATTCAGTACTTC.

About this clonotype: A much larger clone differs by one base, so this may be a read error. The chain couples TRBV12-3 or TRBV12-4 to TRBJ1-1; maybe TRBD1 (5 bases). CDR3 length equals 16 residues. V lost 6 bases and J lost 0, with 17 bases in between. The CDR3 region has the DNA TGTGCCAGCAGGCCTGGGGCAGGGCCTATGAACACTGAAGCTTTCTTT. Protein product: CASRPGAGPMNTEAFF.

The chain carries TRBV30 and TRBJ2-2; 7 bases line up with TRBD1. J was trimmed by 3 bases and V by 0 bases; bases with no gene match: 7. Germline values: CDR1 GTSNPN, CDR2 SVGIG (reference sequence). This CDR3 spans 16 amino acids. The CDR3 coding sequence is TGTGCCTGGAGTGTAGGGACAGTGGTCCACACCGGGGAGCTGTTTTTT. Its protein product is CAWSVGTVVHTGELFF.

This clonotype was detected ten times or more. The chain joins TRBV24-1 to TRBJ2-7; D is uncertain. The ends were cut back, 5 bases at V and 4 bases at J, with 5 bases in the middle. CDR3 size: 11 residues. Germline V gene lookup returns CDR1 KGHDR and CDR2 SFDVKD. Here the CDR3 DNA reads TGTGCCACCAGTGTCGGGTACGAGCAGTACTTC. Protein sequence: CATSVGYEQYF.

The rearrangement joins TRBV20-1 to TRBJ1-5; TRBD1 might be the D (5 bases). The V gene's germline CDR1 is DFQATT and CDR2 SNEGSKA (reference sequence). The V end lost 0 bases, the J end lost 10 bases, and 16 bases lay between the germline ends. This CDR3 spans 14 amino acids. The CDR3 DNA reads TGCAGTGCTAGAGATGGGAGGGGAGCCAGCCCCCAGCATTTT. This codes for CSARDGRGASPQHF.

The genes are TRBV5-1 and TRBJ2-7; 11 nucleotides match TRBD2. This CDR3 region has 19 residues. Germline CDR1 and CDR2: SGHRS and YFSETQ. J lost 2 bases, V lost 1 base, and 14 bases had no gene match. For the CDR3, the DNA is TGCGCCAGCAGCTTGCCCAAAGATACTAGCGGGAGAAACCCCTACGAGCAGTACTTC. This translates into CASSLPKDTSGRNPYEQYF.

The chain uses TRBV30 and TRBJ2-6; a possible D gene is TRBD1 (5 bases). The germline V gene encodes CDR1 GTSNPN and CDR2 SVGIG (reference sequence). Trimming stripped 8 bases from V and 2 bases from J, with 7 bases between. The CDR3 runs 12 residues. The CDR3 loop reads CAQGAGANVLTF. CDR3 DNA sequence: TGTGCCCAGGGTGCTGGGGCCAACGTCCTGACTTTC.

The table lists this clonotype with many counts. The chain employs TRBV6-1 and TRBJ1-6, with 7 bases aligning to TRBD1. In germline, CDR1 is MNHNS, CDR2 SASEGT. CDR3 length equals 19 residues. After removal of 1 base from V and 7 bases from J, the junction contained 16 bases not matched to a gene. Here the CDR3 DNA reads TGTGCCAGCAGTGAAGGGACAGGTCGCACAGGGGTTCGGAATTCACCCCTCCACTTT. Translation: CASSEGTGRTGVRNSPLHF.